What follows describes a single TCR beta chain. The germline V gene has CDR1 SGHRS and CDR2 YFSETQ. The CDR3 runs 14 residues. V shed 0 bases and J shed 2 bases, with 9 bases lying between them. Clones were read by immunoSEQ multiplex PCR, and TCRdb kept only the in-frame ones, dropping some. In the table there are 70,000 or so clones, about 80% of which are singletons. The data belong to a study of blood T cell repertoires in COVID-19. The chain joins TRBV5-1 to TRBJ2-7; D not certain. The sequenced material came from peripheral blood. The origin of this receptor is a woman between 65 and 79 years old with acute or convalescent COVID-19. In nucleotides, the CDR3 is TGCGCCAGCAGCTTGGTTGGAGATGCCTACGAGCAGTACTTC. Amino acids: CASSLVGDAYEQYF.